This T cell receptor beta chain appears in the sequencing data of a study of cytomegalovirus exposure and HLA in healthy donors. The study's findings and limits: There were reportedly fewer N-insertions in an Asian-associated ancestry cluster than the roughly 670-donor mean, in a later analysis. One cluster of highly shared sequence variants probably arose as a sequencing artifact. High specificity and sensitivity for cytomegalovirus status were reported for the classifier.

As to this clone: Its target is unknown.

V was clipped by 1 base and J by 0 bases, with 11 bases between them. Germline loops: CDR1 SGHRS, CDR2 YFSETQ. The CDR3 length is 16 residues. In the PCR, 60 Vbeta and 13 Jbeta primers were used. Only in-frame clones appear in the TCRdb table, and some are missing; sequencing was by immunoSEQ multiplex PCR. The sample contains about 150,000 clones, roughly 78% of which appear only once. The chain carries TRBV5-1 and TRBJ2-1; possibly TRBD2 for D (6 bases). This clonotype was sampled from a man in his forties or fifties in good health and CMV-seropositive. The sample consisted of PBMCs. This CDR3 reads CASSLWGESSYNEQFF. The CDR3 nucleotides read TGCGCCAGCAGCTTGTGGGGGGAAAGCTCCTACAATGAGCAGTTCTTC. The variable domain in full, completed from reference TRBV5-1 and TRBJ2-1, reads KAGVTQTPRYLIKTRGQQVTLSCSPISGHRSVSWYQQTPGQGLQFLFEYFSETQRNKGNFPGRFSGRQFSNSRSEMNVSTLELGDSALYLCASSLWGESSYNEQFFGPGTRLTVL.